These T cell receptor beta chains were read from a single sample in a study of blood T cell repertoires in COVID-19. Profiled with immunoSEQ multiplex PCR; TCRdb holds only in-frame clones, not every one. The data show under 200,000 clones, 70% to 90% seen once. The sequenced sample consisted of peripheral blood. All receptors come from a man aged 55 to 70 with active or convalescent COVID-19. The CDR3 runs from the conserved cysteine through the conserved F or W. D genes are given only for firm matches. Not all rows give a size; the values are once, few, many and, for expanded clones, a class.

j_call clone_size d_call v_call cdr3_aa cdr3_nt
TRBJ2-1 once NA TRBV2 CASSEKWQVEQFF TGTGCCAGCAGTGAGAAGTGGCAGGTCGAGCAGTTCTTC
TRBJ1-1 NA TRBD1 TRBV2 CASSLQGAAEAFF TGTGCCAGCAGTCTCCAGGGGGCCGCCGAAGCTTTCTTT
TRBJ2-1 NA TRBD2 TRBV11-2 CASSFGGGKYNEQFF TGTGCCAGCAGCTTCGGCGGGGGTAAATACAATGAGCAGTTCTTC
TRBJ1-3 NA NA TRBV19 CAISGAGSGNTIYF TGTGCTATTTCAGGGGCCGGCTCTGGAAACACCATATATTTT
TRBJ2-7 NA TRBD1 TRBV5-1 CASSSRGWVSYEQYF TGCGCCAGCAGCTCCAGGGGGTGGGTCTCCTACGAGCAGTACTTC
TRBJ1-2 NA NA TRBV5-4 CASSLESQAAYGYTF TGTGCCAGCAGCTTGGAGAGCCAGGCCGCCTATGGCTACACCTTC
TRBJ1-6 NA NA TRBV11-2 CASSSVLNASPLHF TGTGCCAGCAGCTCGGTCTTGAATGCTTCACCCCTCCACTTT
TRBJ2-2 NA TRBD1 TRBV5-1 CASRAEYRGSGELFF TGCGCCAGCAGGGCTGAATACAGGGGGTCCGGGGAGCTGTTTTTT
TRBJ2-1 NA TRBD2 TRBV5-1 CASSLALAGGKDEQFF TGCGCCAGCAGCTTGGCACTAGCGGGGGGCAAGGATGAGCAGTTCTTC
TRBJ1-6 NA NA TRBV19 CASSIAGYNSPLHF TGTGCCAGTAGTATCGCGGGCTATAATTCACCCCTCCACTTT
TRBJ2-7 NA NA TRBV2 CASTPTDTYEQYF TGTGCCAGCACCCCGACAGATACCTACGAGCAGTACTTC
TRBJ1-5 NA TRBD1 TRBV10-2 CASSLGTAYGYQPQHF TGCGCCAGCAGCCTCGGGACAGCATATGGTTATCAGCCCCAGCATTTT
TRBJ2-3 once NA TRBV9 CASQGQISTDTQYF TGTGCCAGCCAAGGACAGATTAGCACAGATACGCAGTATTTT
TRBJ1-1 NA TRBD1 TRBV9 CASSAPDRVAFF TGTGCCAGCAGCGCCCCGGACAGGGTAGCTTTCTTT
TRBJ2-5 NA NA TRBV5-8 CASSLGVRAQETQYF TGTGCCAGCAGCTTGGGGGTGCGGGCCCAAGAGACCCAGTACTTC
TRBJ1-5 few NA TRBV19 CASSRRTALSNQPQHF TGTGCCAGTAGCCGAAGGACAGCCCTTAGCAATCAGCCCCAGCATTTT
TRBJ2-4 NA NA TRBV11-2 CASSSRLVRAKNIQYF TGTGCCAGCAGCTCCCGACTTGTAAGGGCCAAAAACATTCAGTACTTC
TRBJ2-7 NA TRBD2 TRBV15 CATSRERGGEQYF TGTGCCACCAGCAGAGAACGGGGGGGCGAGCAGTACTTC
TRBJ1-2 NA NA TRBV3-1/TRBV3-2 CASSWGLGAYTF TGTGCCAGCAGCTGGGGCTTGGGGGCCTACACCTTC
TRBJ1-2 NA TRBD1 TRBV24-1 CATSDRTGPDGYTF TGTGCCACCAGTGACCGGACAGGTCCCGATGGCTACACCTTC
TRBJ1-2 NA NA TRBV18 CASSPPAAGYGYTF TGTGCCAGCTCACCACCCGCGGCTGGCTATGGCTACACCTTC
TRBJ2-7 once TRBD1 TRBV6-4 CASSRTGGRGSYEQYF TGTGCCAGCAGCCGGACAGGGGGCAGAGGCTCCTACGAGCAGTACTTC
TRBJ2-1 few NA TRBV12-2 CASRLTAERGAYNEQFF TGTGCAAGTCGCTTAACCGCGGAGCGGGGGGCCTACAATGAGCAGTTCTTC